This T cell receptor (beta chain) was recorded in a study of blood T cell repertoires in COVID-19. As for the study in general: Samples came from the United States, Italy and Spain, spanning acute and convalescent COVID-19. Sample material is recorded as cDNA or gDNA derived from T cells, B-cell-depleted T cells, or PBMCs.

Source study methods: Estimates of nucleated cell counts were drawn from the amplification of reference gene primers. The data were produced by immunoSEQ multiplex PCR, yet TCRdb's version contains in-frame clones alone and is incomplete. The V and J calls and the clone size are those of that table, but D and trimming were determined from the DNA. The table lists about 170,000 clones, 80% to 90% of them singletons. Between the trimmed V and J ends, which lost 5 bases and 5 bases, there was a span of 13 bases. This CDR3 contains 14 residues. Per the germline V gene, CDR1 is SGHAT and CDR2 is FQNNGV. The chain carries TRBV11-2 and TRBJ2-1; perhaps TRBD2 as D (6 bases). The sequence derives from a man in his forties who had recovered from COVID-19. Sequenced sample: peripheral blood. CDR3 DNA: TGTGCCAGCAGCCAAAGGGGACTGCACAATGAGCAGTTCTTC. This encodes CASSQRGLHNEQFF.